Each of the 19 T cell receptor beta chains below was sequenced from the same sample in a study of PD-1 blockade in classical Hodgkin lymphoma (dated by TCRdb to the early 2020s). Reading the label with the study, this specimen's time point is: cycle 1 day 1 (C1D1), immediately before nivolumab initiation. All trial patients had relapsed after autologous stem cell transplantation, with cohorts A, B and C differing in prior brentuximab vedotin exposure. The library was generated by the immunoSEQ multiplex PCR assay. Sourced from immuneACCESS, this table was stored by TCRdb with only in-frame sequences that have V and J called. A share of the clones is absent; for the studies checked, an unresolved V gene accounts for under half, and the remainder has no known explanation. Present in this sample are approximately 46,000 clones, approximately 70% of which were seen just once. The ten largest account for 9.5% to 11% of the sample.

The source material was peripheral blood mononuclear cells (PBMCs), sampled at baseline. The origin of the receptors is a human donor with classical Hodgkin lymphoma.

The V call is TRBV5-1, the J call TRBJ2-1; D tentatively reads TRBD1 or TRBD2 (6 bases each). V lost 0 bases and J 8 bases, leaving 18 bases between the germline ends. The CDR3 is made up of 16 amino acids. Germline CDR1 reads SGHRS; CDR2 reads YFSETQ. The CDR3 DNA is TGCGCCAGCAGCTTGGCCGTAGGGGGGCGATGGGATGAGCAGTTCTTC. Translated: CASSLAVGGRWDEQFF.

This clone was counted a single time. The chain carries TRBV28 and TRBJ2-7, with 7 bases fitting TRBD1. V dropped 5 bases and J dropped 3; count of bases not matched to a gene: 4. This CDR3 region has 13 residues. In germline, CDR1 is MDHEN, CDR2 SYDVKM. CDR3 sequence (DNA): TGTGCCAGCAGTCCGGGACAGAACTACGAGCAGTACTTC. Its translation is CASSPGQNYEQYF. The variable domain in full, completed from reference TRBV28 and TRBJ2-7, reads DVKVTQSSRYLVKRTGEKVFLECVQDMDHENMFWYRQDPGLGLRLIYFSYDVKMKEKGDIPEGYSVSREKKERFSLILESASTNQTSMYLCASSPGQNYEQYFGPGTRLTVT.

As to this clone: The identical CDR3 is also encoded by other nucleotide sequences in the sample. Here the CDR3 reads CASSPTGTYEQYF. CDR3 bases: TGTGCCAGCAGCCCAACAGGAACCTACGAGCAGTACTTC. This chain uses TRBV7-6 with TRBJ2-7, with a possible D match to TRBD1 (5 bases). The CDR3 is made up of 13 amino acids. V dropped 5 bases and J dropped 2 bases, with 10 bases sitting between them. Germline V gene lookup returns CDR1 SGHVS and CDR2 FNYEAQ. The complete variable domain, with remaining parts taken from reference TRBV7-6 and TRBJ2-7, reads GAGVSQSPRYKVTKRGQDVALRCDPISGHVSLYWYRQALGQGPEFLTYFNYEAQQDKSGLPNDRFSAERPEGSISTLTIQRTEQRDSAMYRCASSPTGTYEQYFGPGTRLTVT.

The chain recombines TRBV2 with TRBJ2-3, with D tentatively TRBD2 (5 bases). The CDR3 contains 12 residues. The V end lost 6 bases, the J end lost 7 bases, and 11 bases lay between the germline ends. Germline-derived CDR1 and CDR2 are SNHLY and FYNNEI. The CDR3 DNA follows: TGTGCCAGCAGCGAGGAGGAAAATACGCAGTATTTT. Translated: CASSEEENTQYF. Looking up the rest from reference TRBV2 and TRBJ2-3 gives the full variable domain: EPEVTQTPSHQVTQMGQEVILRCVPISNHLYFYWYRQILGQKVEFLVSFYNNEISEKSEIFDDQFSVERPDGSNFTLKIRSTKLEDSAMYFCASSEEENTQYFGPGTRLTVL.

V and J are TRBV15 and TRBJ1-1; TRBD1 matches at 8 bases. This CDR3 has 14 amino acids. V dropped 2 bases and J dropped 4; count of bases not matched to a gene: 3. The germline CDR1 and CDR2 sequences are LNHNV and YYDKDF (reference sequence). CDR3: CATSRITGGTEAFF. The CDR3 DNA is TGTGCCACCAGCAGAATAACAGGGGGCACTGAAGCTTTCTTT. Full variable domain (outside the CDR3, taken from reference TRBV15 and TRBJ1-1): DAMVIQNPRYQVTQFGKPVTLSCSQTLNHNVMYWYQQKSSQAPKLLFHYYDKDFNNEADTPDNFQSRRPNTSFCFLDIRSPGLGDTAMYLCATSRITGGTEAFFGQGTRLTVV.

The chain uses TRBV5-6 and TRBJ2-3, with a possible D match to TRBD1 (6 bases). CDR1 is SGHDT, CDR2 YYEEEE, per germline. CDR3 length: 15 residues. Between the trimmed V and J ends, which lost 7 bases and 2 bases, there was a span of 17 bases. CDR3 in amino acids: CASAPGQRYTDTQYF. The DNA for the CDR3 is TGTGCCAGCGCCCCCGGACAGAGATACACAGATACGCAGTATTTT.

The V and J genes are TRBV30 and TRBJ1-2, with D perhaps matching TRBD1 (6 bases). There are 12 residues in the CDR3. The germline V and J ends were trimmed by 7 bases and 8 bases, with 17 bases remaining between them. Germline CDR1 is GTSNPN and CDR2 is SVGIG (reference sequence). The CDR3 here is CALTRGPGGYTF. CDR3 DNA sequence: TGTGCCTTGACGCGGGGGCCGGGAGGCTACACCTTC.

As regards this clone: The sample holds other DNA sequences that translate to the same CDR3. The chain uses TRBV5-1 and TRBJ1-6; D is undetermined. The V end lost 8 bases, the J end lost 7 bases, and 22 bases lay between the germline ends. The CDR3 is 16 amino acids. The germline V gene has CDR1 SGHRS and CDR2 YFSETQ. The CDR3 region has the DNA TGCGCCAGTAGCCCGATGACCGGGAGACTAAATTCACCCCTCCACTTT. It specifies CASSPMTGRLNSPLHF.

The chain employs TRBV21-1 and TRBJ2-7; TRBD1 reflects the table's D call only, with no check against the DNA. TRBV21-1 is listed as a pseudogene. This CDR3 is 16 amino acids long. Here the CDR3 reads CASSKPTGPLPYEQYF. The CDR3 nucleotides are TGTGCCAGCAGCAAACCGACAGGGCCCCTTCCCTACGAGCAGTACTTC.

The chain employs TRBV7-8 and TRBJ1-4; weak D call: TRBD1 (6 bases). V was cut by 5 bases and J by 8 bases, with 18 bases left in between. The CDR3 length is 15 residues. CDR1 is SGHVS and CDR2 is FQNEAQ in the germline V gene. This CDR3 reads CASSPYRDGREKLFF. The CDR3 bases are TGTGCCAGCAGCCCCTACAGGGACGGTCGGGAAAAACTGTTTTTT.

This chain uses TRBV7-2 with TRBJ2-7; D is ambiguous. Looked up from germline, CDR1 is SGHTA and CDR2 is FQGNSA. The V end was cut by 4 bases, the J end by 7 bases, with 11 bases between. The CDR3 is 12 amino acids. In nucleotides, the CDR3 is TGTGCCAGCAGCTCGGGCCTTGGGGAGCAGTACTTC. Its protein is CASSSGLGEQYF. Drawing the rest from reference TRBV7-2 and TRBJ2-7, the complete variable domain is GAGVSQSPSNKVTEKGKDVELRCDPISGHTALYWYRQSLGQGLEFLIYFQGNSAPDKSGLPSDRFSAERTGGSVSTLTIQRTQQEDSAVYLCASSSGLGEQYFGPGTRLTVT.

The CDR3 loop reads CAWSTGLGTEAFF. The CDR3 coding sequence is TGTGCCTGGAGCACCGGGTTGGGAACTGAAGCTTTCTTT. The rearrangement uses TRBV30 and TRBJ1-1; D gene uncertain. The CDR3 spans 13 residues. Trimming removed 3 bases at V and 5 bases at J, with 13 bases between. The germline gives CDR1 GTSNPN, CDR2 SVGIG (reference sequence).

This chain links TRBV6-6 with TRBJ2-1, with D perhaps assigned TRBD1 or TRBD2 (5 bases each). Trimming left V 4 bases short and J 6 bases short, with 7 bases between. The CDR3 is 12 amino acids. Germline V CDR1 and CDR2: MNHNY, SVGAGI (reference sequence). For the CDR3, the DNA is TGTGCCAGCAGTTCCGGGGCCAATGAGCAGTTCTTC. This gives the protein CASSSGANEQFF.

The CDR3 spells CASRRTAPNQPQHF. The CDR3 nucleotides are TGTGCCAGCAGGAGGACAGCGCCCAATCAGCCCCAGCATTTT. The V call is TRBV28, the J call TRBJ1-5; D is possibly TRBD1 (6 bases). This CDR3 region has 14 residues. With 6 bases removed from V and 3 bases from J, the gap between germline ends came to 12 bases. The germline CDR1 and CDR2 sequences are MDHEN and SYDVKM.

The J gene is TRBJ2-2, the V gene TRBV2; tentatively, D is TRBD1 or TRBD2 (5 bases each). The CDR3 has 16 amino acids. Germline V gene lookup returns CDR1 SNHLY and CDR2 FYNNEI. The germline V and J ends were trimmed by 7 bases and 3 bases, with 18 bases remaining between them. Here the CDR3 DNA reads TGTGCCAGCAATTCTGGGGCCTTGAGGGACACCGGGGAGCTGTTTTTT. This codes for CASNSGALRDTGELFF.

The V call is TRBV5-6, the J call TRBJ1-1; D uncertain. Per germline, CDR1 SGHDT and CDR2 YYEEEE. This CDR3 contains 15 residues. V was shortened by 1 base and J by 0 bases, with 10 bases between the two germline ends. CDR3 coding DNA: TGTGCCAGCAGCTTGAGAGGTCACATGAACACTGAAGCTTTCTTT. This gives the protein CASSLRGHMNTEAFF.

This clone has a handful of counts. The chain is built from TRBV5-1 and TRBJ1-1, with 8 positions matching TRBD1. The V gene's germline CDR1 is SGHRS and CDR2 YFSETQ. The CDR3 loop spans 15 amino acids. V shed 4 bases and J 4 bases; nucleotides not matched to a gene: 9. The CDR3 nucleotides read TGCGCCAGCAGCCTGTCACAGGGGGTCGGCACTGAAGCTTTCTTT. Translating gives CASSLSQGVGTEAFF.

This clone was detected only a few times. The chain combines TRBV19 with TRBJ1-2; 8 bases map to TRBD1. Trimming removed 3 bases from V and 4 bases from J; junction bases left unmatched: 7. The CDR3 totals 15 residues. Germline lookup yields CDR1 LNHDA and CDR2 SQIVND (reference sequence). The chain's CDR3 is CASSISRGTGYGYTF. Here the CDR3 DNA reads TGTGCCAGTAGTATTTCCCGGGGGACAGGCTATGGCTACACCTTC.

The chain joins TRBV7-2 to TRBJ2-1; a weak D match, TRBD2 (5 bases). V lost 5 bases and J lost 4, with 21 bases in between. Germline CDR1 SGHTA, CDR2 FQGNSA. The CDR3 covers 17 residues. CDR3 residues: CASSTPEGARSYNEQFF. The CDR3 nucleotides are TGTGCCAGCAGCACCCCCGAGGGAGCGCGAAGTTACAATGAGCAGTTCTTC.